What follows are 30 T cell receptor beta chains derived from one specimen sequenced in a study of cytomegalovirus exposure and HLA in healthy donors. In the PCR, 60 Vbeta and 13 Jbeta primers were used. The data were produced by immunoSEQ multiplex PCR, yet TCRdb's version contains in-frame clones alone and is incomplete. The profile shows approximately 150,000 clones, about 80% of them singletons. The sequenced sample was PBMCs. Receptor source: a man aged 18 to 29 in good health and CMV-seropositive.

This clone has more than one count but fewer than ten. J is TRBJ2-2 and V is TRBV6-4; maybe TRBD1 (5 bases). This CDR3 spans 15 amino acids. Trimming removed 4 bases from V and 1 base from J, with 10 bases in between. Germline V CDR1 and CDR2: MRHNA, SNTAGT. The CDR3 spells CASSVQGENTGELFF. The CDR3 DNA follows: TGTGCCAGCAGTGTGCAGGGCGAGAACACCGGGGAGCTGTTTTTT.

The chain uses TRBV29-1 and TRBJ2-5; weak D call: TRBD2 (7 bases). V lost 4 bases to trimming and J lost 7 bases, with 10 bases between them. The CDR3 is made up of 11 amino acids. In germline, CDR1 is SQVTM, CDR2 ANQGSEA. As DNA, the CDR3 is TGCAGCGTTGTGAGGGGGGGGACCCAGTACTTC. It translates to CSVVRGGTQYF.

This clone was picked up one time. V gene TRBV28 combines with J gene TRBJ2-7; D is undetermined. The CDR3 runs to 15 residues. V was cut by 7 bases and J by 3 bases, with 19 bases left in between. Germline CDR1 reads MDHEN; CDR2 reads SYDVKM. The CDR3 coding sequence is TGTGCCAGCACCCCGAGGTTGACGGGTTACTACGAGCAGTACTTC. It specifies CASTPRLTGYYEQYF.

The V gene is TRBV11-2, the J gene TRBJ2-1; 7 bases align to TRBD2. Per the germline V gene, CDR1 is SGHAT and CDR2 is FQNNGV. V lost 7 bases to trimming and J lost 4 bases; unmatched junction nucleotides: 13. This CDR3 has 16 residues. The CDR3 sequence is CASTMGGAGGYNEQFF. The CDR3 coding sequence is TGTGCCAGCACCATGGGAGGGGCCGGGGGATACAATGAGCAGTTCTTC. The entire variable domain, with the rest obtained from reference TRBV11-2 and TRBJ2-1, is as follows: EAGVAQSPRYKIIEKRQSVAFWCNPISGHATLYWYQQILGQGPKLLIQFQNNGVVDDSQLPKDRFSAERLKGVDSTLKIQPAKLEDSAVYLCASTMGGAGGYNEQFFGPGTRLTVL.

The chain couples TRBV6-1 to TRBJ1-5; TRBD1 might be the D (5 bases). Germline loops: CDR1 MNHNS, CDR2 SASEGT. CDR3 length: 18 residues. Trimming pared 4 bases from V and 6 bases from J, leaving 25 bases between. The CDR3 is CASSGHGRGPLKVQPQHF. The DNA of the CDR3 is TGTGCCAGCAGTGGACACGGAAGGGGCCCGCTGAAGGTTCAGCCCCAGCATTTT.

The rearrangement links TRBV15 to TRBJ2-5, with D tentatively TRBD2 (6 bases). There are 15 residues in the CDR3. The ends were cut back, 5 bases at V and 5 bases at J, with 18 bases in the middle. Germline CDR1 reads LNHNV; CDR2 reads YYDKDF (reference sequence). This CDR3 reads CATSGLLQGGETQYF. As DNA, the CDR3 is TGTGCCACCAGCGGACTACTGCAGGGAGGCGAGACCCAGTACTTC.

This chain links TRBV7-6 with TRBJ2-7, with 7 bases identical to TRBD1. Germline CDR1 is SGHVS and CDR2 is FNYEAQ. J was trimmed by 2 bases and V by 1 base; bases with no gene match: 5. This CDR3 is 15 amino acids long. The CDR3 reads CASSLEGDRPYEQYF. In DNA, the CDR3 is TGTGCCAGCAGCTTAGAGGGGGACAGACCCTACGAGCAGTACTTC.

The table lists this clone with a count of one. The chain recombines TRBV6-1 with TRBJ1-5, with 8 bases fitting TRBD1. The V and J ends lost 5 bases and 4 bases, in that order; junction bases with no gene match: 7. Looked up from germline, CDR1 is MNHNS and CDR2 is SASEGT. The CDR3 extends over 15 amino acids. For the CDR3, the DNA is TGTGCCAGCAGTTTAGACAGGGGAAGTAATCAGCCCCAGCATTTT. Translation: CASSLDRGSNQPQHF.

The gene calls are TRBV7-6 and TRBJ1-1; D might be TRBD1 (6 bases). The CDR3 runs 14 residues. V lost 0 bases and J 4 bases, leaving 9 bases between the germline ends. Germline V gene data show CDR1 as SGHVS and CDR2 as FNYEAQ. The CDR3 loop is CASSLARDITEAFF. As DNA, the CDR3 is TGTGCCAGCAGCTTAGCTAGGGACATCACTGAAGCTTTCTTT.

The J gene is TRBJ1-1, the V gene TRBV7-9; unclear D gene. The length of the CDR3 is 14 residues. In germline, CDR1 is SEHNR, CDR2 FQNEAQ (reference sequence). Trimming shortened V by 4 bases and J by 2 bases, and 11 bases separated the two germline ends. CDR3 in DNA: TGTGCCAGCAGCTCCCCACAGTCAAACACTGAAGCTTTCTTT. Translated, it gives CASSSPQSNTEAFF.

The V gene is TRBV6-1, the J gene TRBJ2-7, with 8 bases aligning to TRBD2. Germline V gene lookup returns CDR1 MNHNS and CDR2 SASEGT. This CDR3 comprises 17 residues. J lost 1 base, V lost 2 bases, and 10 bases had no gene match. The CDR3: CASSELGTSGGSYEQYF. The CDR3 DNA sequence: TGTGCCAGCAGTGAACTGGGGACTAGTGGGGGGTCCTACGAGCAGTACTTC.

This clone was seen a handful of times. The rearrangement uses TRBV29-1 and TRBJ2-1, with a weak D call TRBD2 (6 bases). CDR1 is SQVTM, CDR2 ANQGSEA, per germline. The V gene lost 7 bases and the J gene lost 7 bases, with 14 bases spanning the gap. The CDR3 is 12 amino acids. This CDR3 is CSAGTGENEQFF. The DNA for the CDR3 is TGCAGCGCTGGGACGGGGGAAAATGAGCAGTTCTTC.

The J gene is TRBJ2-1, the V gene TRBV30; D remains ambiguous. CDR1 GTSNPN and CDR2 SVGIG come from the germline V gene (reference sequence). The CDR3 is 12 amino acids. Trimming pared 1 base from V and 7 bases from J, leaving 8 bases between. CDR3 nucleotides: TGTGCCTGGAGTGGGTTACGGAATGAGCAGTTCTTC. Translated: CAWSGLRNEQFF.

DNA for the CDR3: TGTGCCAGCAGTTTCGCGGACAGGGGGAGAACAGATACGCAGTATTTT. It translates to CASSFADRGRTDTQYF. This chain joins TRBV28 and TRBJ2-3, with TRBD1 identical over 10 bases. V shed 3 bases and J 3 bases; nucleotides not matched to a gene: 6. This CDR3 is 16 amino acids long. Germline V gene data show CDR1 as MDHEN and CDR2 as SYDVKM.

Note on this clone: Given the absence of the conserved phenylalanine or tryptophan at the CDR3 end, a read error is likely. The rearrangement joins TRBV6-5 to TRBJ1-6, with 9 bases identical to TRBD1. The CDR3 totals 14 residues. Germline CDR1 is MNHEY and CDR2 is SVGAGI. Trimming cost V 5 bases and J 9 bases; bases outside gene matches: 5. CDR3 in amino acids: CASSQQGAASPLHL. The CDR3, as DNA: TGTGCCAGCAGTCAACAGGGGGCGGCTTCACCCCTCCACCTT.

This chain connects TRBV6-5 to TRBJ2-1; 10 bases are shared with TRBD2. The CDR3 extends over 13 amino acids. The ends lost 7 bases at V and 10 bases at J; junction bases unmatched: 7. The V gene's germline CDR1 is MNHEY and CDR2 SVGAGI. CDR3: CASTISSGREQFF. The CDR3 DNA reads as TGTGCCAGCACCATAAGTAGCGGGAGGGAGCAGTTCTTC.

This clone appeared a few times. The genes are TRBV12-5 and TRBJ2-7; tentatively, D is TRBD2 (6 bases). This CDR3 spans 15 amino acids. The germline gives CDR1 LGHNT, CDR2 FRNRAP. V was trimmed by 9 bases and J by 3 bases, leaving 21 bases between them. In DNA, the CDR3 is TGTGCTAGCGGAATTAGTGGGGGGACCTACTACGAGCAGTACTTC. This encodes CASGISGGTYYEQYF.

The chain links TRBV7-9 to TRBJ1-1; D might be TRBD1 (6 bases). There are 12 residues in the CDR3. Germline CDR1 is SEHNR and CDR2 is FQNEAQ (reference sequence). The V end was cut by 2 bases, the J end by 6 bases, with 7 bases between. The CDR3 DNA is TGTGCCAGCAGCTTATCAGGGGCTGAAGCTTTCTTT. Encoded protein: CASSLSGAEAFF.

The chain is built from TRBV11-3 and TRBJ1-3; D may be TRBD1 (5 bases). In germline, CDR1 is SGHNT, CDR2 YENEEA. The CDR3 contains 15 residues. V was pared by 7 bases and J by 2 bases, with 15 bases between. CDR3: CASTFSKGTGNTIYF. DNA of the CDR3: TGTGCCAGCACCTTCTCCAAGGGGACTGGAAACACCATATATTTT.

The sample holds one count of this clone. The chain carries TRBV15 and TRBJ1-3; D call uncertain. Trimming removed 0 bases at V and 0 bases at J, with 9 bases between. From germline, CDR1 is LNHNV and CDR2 YYDKDF (reference sequence). CDR3 size: 16 residues. The CDR3 DNA sequence: TGTGCCACCAGCAGAGACGTTACAAGCTCTGGAAACACCATATATTTT. It translates to CATSRDVTSSGNTIYF.

A remark on this clone: The CDR3 carries no conserved terminal phenylalanine or tryptophan, so it likely arises from a read error. The rearrangement uses TRBV6-1 and TRBJ1-6; TRBD1 matches 8 bases. Trimming took 8 bases from V and 3 from J; bases not matched to a gene: 6. Germline assignment: CDR1 MNHNS and CDR2 SASEGT. The CDR3 length is 15 residues. The chain's CDR3 is CASVQDRDYNSPLHL. In DNA, the CDR3 is TGTGCCAGCGTTCAGGACAGGGACTATAATTCACCCCTCCACCTT.

V and J are TRBV7-9 and TRBJ1-4; TRBD1 matches 7 bases. Germline CDR1 reads SEHNR; CDR2 reads FQNEAQ (reference sequence). CDR3 size: 14 residues. The V and J ends lost 4 bases and 3 bases, in that order; junction bases with no gene match: 2. The CDR3, as DNA: TGTGCCAGCAGCTCCGGGACAGCTAATGAAAAACTGTTTTTT. This encodes CASSSGTANEKLFF.

CDR3 sequence: CASIDPLVLEFF. In DNA form, the CDR3 reads TGTGCCAGCATCGACCCCCTAGTCTTAGAGTTCTTC. The chain recombines TRBV2 with TRBJ2-1, with D unclear. The length of the CDR3 is 12 residues. The germline gives CDR1 SNHLY, CDR2 FYNNEI. V was pared by 7 bases and J by 14 bases, with 18 bases between. The whole variable domain, filled in from reference TRBV2 and TRBJ2-1, reads EPEVTQTPSHQVTQMGQEVILRCVPISNHLYFYWYRQILGQKVEFLVSFYNNEISEKSEIFDDQFSVERPDGSNFTLKIRSTKLEDSAMYFCASIDPLVLEFFGPGTRLTVL.

The rearrangement links TRBV7-2 to TRBJ1-2; 9 nucleotides align to TRBD1. This CDR3 spans 15 amino acids. CDR1 is SGHTA and CDR2 is FQGNSA in the germline V gene. The trim removed 3 bases at V and 6 bases at J, leaving 8 bases unmatched. CDR3 DNA: TGTGCCAGCAGCTTCCCGGGACAGGGATCAGATGGCTACACCTTC. The encoded protein is CASSFPGQGSDGYTF.

Concerning this clone: No conserved phenylalanine or tryptophan ends this CDR3, so it is likely a read error. This CDR3 reads CASSQDRGSSYNSPLHL. The CDR3 DNA follows: TGTGCCAGCAGCCAGGATCGGGGAAGCTCCTATAATTCACCCCTCCACCTT. The V gene is TRBV5-6, the J gene TRBJ1-6; D call uncertain. CDR1 SGHDT and CDR2 YYEEEE come from the germline V gene. Between the trimmed V and J ends, which lost 4 bases and 0 bases, there was a span of 14 bases. The CDR3 spans 17 residues.

This clone was found once. Other nucleotide sequences in the sample specify the same CDR3. The V and J genes are TRBV10-3 and TRBJ1-5, with 12 bases lining up with TRBD1. Germline V gives CDR1 ENHRY, CDR2 SYGVKD. The trim removed 11 bases at V and 5 bases at J, leaving 13 bases unmatched. CDR3 size: 16 residues. The CDR3 DNA is TGTGCCGTGTCGAACCGGGACAGGGGGCGCGATCAGCCCCAGCATTTT. It is translated as CAVSNRDRGRDQPQHF.

J is TRBJ2-3 and V is TRBV6-5, with TRBD2 matching 10 bases. The CDR3 runs 15 residues. CDR1 and CDR2 (germline): MNHEY, SVGAGI. The junction had 5 bases not matched to a gene; V was cut back by 6 bases and J by 2 bases. CDR3 in amino acids: CASSSTSGLTDTQYF. In DNA, the CDR3 is TGTGCCAGCAGCTCGACTAGCGGGCTCACAGATACGCAGTATTTT.

The J gene is TRBJ2-5, the V gene TRBV4-1, with TRBD1 identical over 7 bases. The J call may be faulty, since TRBJ2-7 better matches the DNA end. The CDR3 spans 16 residues. The V gene's germline CDR1 is MGHRA and CDR2 YSYEKL. As DNA, the CDR3 is TGCGCCAGCAGGCAACAGTTCAGGGGGAGCGCCTACGAGCAGTACTTC. It specifies CASRQQFRGSAYEQYF.

This chain uses TRBV9 with TRBJ2-1, with D possibly matching TRBD1 (6 bases). Germline-derived CDR1 and CDR2 are SGDLS and YYNGEE. V lost 4 bases, J lost 7 bases, and 15 bases lay in between. CDR3 length: 14 residues. CDR3 bases: TGTGCCAGCAGCTCCGAACAGGGTCTAAATGAGCAGTTCTTC. Translating it yields CASSSEQGLNEQFF.

The genes are TRBV5-5 and TRBJ1-2; the match to TRBD1 covers 12 bases. This CDR3 region has 15 residues. J gave up 6 bases and V 2 bases, and 5 bases lay outside the gene matches. Germline loops: CDR1 SGHKS, CDR2 YYEKEE (reference sequence). The CDR3 nucleotides read TGTGCCAGCAGCTTTCGGGACAGGGGGCGTGATGGCTACACCTTC. It translates to CASSFRDRGRDGYTF.